The T cell receptor (beta chain) described here comes from a study of blood T cell repertoires in COVID-19. Original processing notes: Counts of nucleated cells, estimated from reference gene primer amplification, were obtained. Sequenced by immunoSEQ multiplex PCR; TCRdb stores in-frame clones only, minus some. That table furnishes V, J and clone size, whereas the DNA furnished D and trimming. Of some 150,000 clones detected, 80% to 85% appear once; the ten largest clones hold approximately 3.8%. The CDR3 is 14 amino acids. The germline V gene has CDR1 SGHRS and CDR2 YFSETQ. The J segment lost 5 bases and the V segment lost 4 bases, leaving 6 bases of the junction unmatched.

The sample taken for sequencing was peripheral blood. The sequence was obtained from a woman aged 55-70 years with acute or convalescent COVID-19. The rearrangement uses TRBV5-1 and TRBJ2-1, with 7 bases matching TRBD1. CDR3 residues: CASSKGQWDNEQFF. The CDR3 bases are TGCGCCAGCAGCAAGGGACAGTGGGACAATGAGCAGTTCTTC.